A selection of T cell receptor beta chains follows, all from one sample in a study of T cells after yellow fever vaccination. A single record per CDR3 protein comes from TCRdb applying MiXCR to the 5' RACE reads. The sample has some 350,000 distinct CDR3 sequences, 8.7% seen once. This material consisted of PBMCs, taken on the day of the first yellow fever vaccination. These TCRs come from a man aged 18 to 29 who received the YFV17D yellow fever vaccine. CDR3s include the opening cysteine and the closing phenylalanine or tryptophan. Each record gives: CDR3 protein, V gene.

CDR3 protein: CASSRGGQGVYPQHF; V gene: TRBV6-1
CDR3 protein: CASRRGVSTDTQYF; V gene: TRBV7-2
CDR3 protein: CASSLARVANTGELFF; V gene: TRBV7-2
CDR3 protein: CASSRIPIMSNQPQHF; V gene: TRBV4-1
CDR3 protein: CASIPGTGGSGELFF; V gene: TRBV5-1
CDR3 protein: CASMVGSVNSPLHF; V gene: TRBV27
CDR3 protein: CASSPLRGGEGTQYF; V gene: TRBV7-2
CDR3 protein: CSARTAGGPGEQFF; V gene: TRBV20-1
CDR3 protein: CASSLVGSGQGNHEQFF; V gene: TRBV11-2
CDR3 protein: CASSHPGQGGSAFF; V gene: TRBV4-1
CDR3 protein: CASSYGGGYEQYF; V gene: TRBV7-2
CDR3 protein: CASRESGGYNEQFF; V gene: TRBV12-3/TRBV12-4
CDR3 protein: CSAPRASGGCEQFF; V gene: TRBV20-1
CDR3 protein: CASSSDPSGANVLTF; V gene: TRBV5-1
CDR3 protein: CASSSPSMGQGFRANEKLFF; V gene: TRBV11-1
CDR3 protein: CASSEGPGLAGKETQYF; V gene: TRBV6-1
CDR3 protein: CASSDEFARVDYNSPLHF; V gene: TRBV27
CDR3 protein: CASSPLSGGPETGELFF; V gene: TRBV5-1
CDR3 protein: CSVGENYGYTF; V gene: TRBV29-1
CDR3 protein: CSARGGRGGPRHTQYF; V gene: TRBV20-1
CDR3 protein: CAISESTSGGTSTDTQYF; V gene: TRBV10-3
CDR3 protein: CSVDMGGTDTQYF; V gene: TRBV29-1
CDR3 protein: CASKGFGAGGETQYF; V gene: TRBV7-8
CDR3 protein: CASSVSGTGSYEQFF; V gene: TRBV9
CDR3 protein: CASSLPERLETQYF; V gene: TRBV7-3
CDR3 protein: CASSPPSGANVLTF; V gene: TRBV6-1
CDR3 protein: CASSLAGRSEQYF; V gene: TRBV7-2
CDR3 protein: CASGLANGDTQYF; V gene: TRBV6-2/TRBV6-3
CDR3 protein: CASRGTTGTSDTDTQYF; V gene: TRBV3-1
CDR3 protein: CASSLVAGAGDIQYF; V gene: TRBV7-2
CDR3 protein: CASSPAEYEQYF; V gene: TRBV12-3/TRBV12-4
CDR3 protein: CATSRDLGGPETQYF; V gene: TRBV15
CDR3 protein: CASTLAGGYEQYF; V gene: TRBV6-2/TRBV6-3
CDR3 protein: CASSYKGAGGGYTF; V gene: TRBV6-5
CDR3 protein: CASSLEAAEAFF; V gene: TRBV7-8
CDR3 protein: CAWGLSPGSEQYF; V gene: TRBV30
CDR3 protein: CAMPDTALSGNTIYF; V gene: TRBV6-7
CDR3 protein: CASSSGQWNTEAFF; V gene: TRBV12-3/TRBV12-4
CDR3 protein: CASVSDPSVGLFGYTF; V gene: TRBV5-5
CDR3 protein: CASSEWGIYTDTQYF; V gene: TRBV6-4
CDR3 protein: CATSEVAGSGDTQYF; V gene: TRBV24-1
CDR3 protein: CASSLDRDYNEQFF; V gene: TRBV7-3